This entry is about one T cell receptor beta chain. Its antigen remains unknown. Vbeta (60) and Jbeta (13) primers were used in the PCR. The table came from immunoSEQ multiplex PCR; TCRdb's copy has only in-frame clones and leaves some out. The sample holds 150,000 to 200,000 clones, about 85% seen once. The source of the sample is a study of cytomegalovirus exposure and HLA in healthy donors. The study, taken as a whole, reports: The authors later linked a missense DCLRE1C variant to TCR beta V- and J-gene trimming. Prediction of most subjects' HLA-A and HLA-B alleles by TCR beta sequences was reportedly accurate. Earlier findings revealed that most TCR beta V segments proved productive either about 87% or about 30% of the time. With further analysis later on, most CMV-associated TCR beta chains appeared HLA-restricted.

This TCR came from a woman between 50 and 59 years old in good health and CMV-seronegative. The sequenced material came from PBMCs.

Here the CDR3 DNA reads TGTGCCAGCAGCTCTACGTTAAATCAGCCCCAGCATTTT. Amino acids: CASSSTLNQPQHF. The chain combines TRBV6-5 with TRBJ1-5; D is undetermined. CDR1 and CDR2 from the germline V gene are MNHEY and SVGAGI. The V end lost 6 bases, the J end lost 4 bases, and 10 bases lay between the germline ends. CDR3 length equals 13 residues.